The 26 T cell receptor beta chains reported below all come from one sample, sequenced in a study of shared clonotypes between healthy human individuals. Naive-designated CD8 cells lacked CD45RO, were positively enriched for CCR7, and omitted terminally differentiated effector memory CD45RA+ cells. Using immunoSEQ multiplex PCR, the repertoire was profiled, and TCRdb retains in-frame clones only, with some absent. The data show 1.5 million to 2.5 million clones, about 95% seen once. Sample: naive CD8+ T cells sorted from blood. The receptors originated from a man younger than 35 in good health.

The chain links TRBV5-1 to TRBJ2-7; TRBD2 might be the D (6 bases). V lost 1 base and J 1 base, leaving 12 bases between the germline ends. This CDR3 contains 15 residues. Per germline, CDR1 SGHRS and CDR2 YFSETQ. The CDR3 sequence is CASSLFGTGSYEQYF. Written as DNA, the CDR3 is TGCGCCAGCAGCTTGTTCGGGACTGGTTCCTACGAGCAGTACTTC.

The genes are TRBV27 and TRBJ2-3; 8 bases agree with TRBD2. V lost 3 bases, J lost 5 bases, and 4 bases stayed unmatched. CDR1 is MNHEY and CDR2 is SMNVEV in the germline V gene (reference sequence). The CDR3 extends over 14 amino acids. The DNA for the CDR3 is TGTGCCAGCAGTTTTACCGGGGGGGGAGATACGCAGTATTTT. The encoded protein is CASSFTGGGDTQYF.

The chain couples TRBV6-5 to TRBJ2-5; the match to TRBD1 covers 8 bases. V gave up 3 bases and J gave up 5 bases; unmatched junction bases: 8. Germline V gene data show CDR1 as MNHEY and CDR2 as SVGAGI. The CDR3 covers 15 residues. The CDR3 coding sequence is TGTGCCAGCAGTTATCTTCCGGGACAGGTGGAGACCCAGTACTTC. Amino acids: CASSYLPGQVETQYF.

The CDR3 spells CASSPGTDNYGYTF. CDR3 sequence (DNA): TGTGCCAGCAGCCCGGGGACGGATAACTATGGCTACACCTTC. The V and J genes are TRBV7-9 and TRBJ1-2; TRBD1 might be the D (5 bases). This CDR3 is built from 14 residues. V was trimmed by 5 bases and J by 1 base, leaving 11 bases between them. Germline CDR1 reads SEHNR; CDR2 reads FQNEAQ (reference sequence). Full variable domain (remainder filled in from reference TRBV7-9 and TRBJ1-2): DTGVSQNPRHKITKRGQNVTFRCDPISEHNRLYWYRQTLGQGPEFLTYFQNEAQLEKSRLLSDRFSAERPKGSFSTLEIQRTEQGDSAMYLCASSPGTDNYGYTFGSGTRLTVV.

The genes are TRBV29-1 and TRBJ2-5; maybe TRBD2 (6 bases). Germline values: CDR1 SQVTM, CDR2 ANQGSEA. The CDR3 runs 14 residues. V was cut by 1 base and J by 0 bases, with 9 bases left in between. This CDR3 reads CSVEGGVDQETQYF. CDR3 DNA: TGCAGCGTTGAAGGGGGGGTTGACCAAGAGACCCAGTACTTC.

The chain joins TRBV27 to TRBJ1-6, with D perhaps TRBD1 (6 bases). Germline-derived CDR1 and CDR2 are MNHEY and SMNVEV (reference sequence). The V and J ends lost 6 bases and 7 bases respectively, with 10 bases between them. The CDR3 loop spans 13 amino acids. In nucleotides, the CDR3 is TGTGCCAGCAGGGAAAGGGGGAATTCACCCCTCCACTTT. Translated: CASRERGNSPLHF.

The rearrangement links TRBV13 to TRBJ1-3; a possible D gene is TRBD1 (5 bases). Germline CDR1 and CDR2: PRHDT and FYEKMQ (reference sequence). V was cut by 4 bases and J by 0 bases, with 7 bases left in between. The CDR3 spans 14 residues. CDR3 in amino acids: CASSWGSSGNTIYF. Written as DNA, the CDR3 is TGTGCCAGCAGCTGGGGGAGCTCTGGAAACACCATATATTTT. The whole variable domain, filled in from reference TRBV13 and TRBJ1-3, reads AAGVIQSPRHLIKEKRETATLKCYPIPRHDTVYWYQQGPGQDPQFLISFYEKMQSDKGSIPDRFSAQQFSDYHSELNMSSLELGDSALYFCASSWGSSGNTIYFGEGSWLTVV.

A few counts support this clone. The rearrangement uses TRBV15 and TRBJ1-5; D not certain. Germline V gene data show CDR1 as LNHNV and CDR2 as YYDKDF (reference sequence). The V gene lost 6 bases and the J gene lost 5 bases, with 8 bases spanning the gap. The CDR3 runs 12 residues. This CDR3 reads CATSRWDQPQHF. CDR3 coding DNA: TGTGCCACCAGTCGGTGGGATCAGCCCCAGCATTTT.

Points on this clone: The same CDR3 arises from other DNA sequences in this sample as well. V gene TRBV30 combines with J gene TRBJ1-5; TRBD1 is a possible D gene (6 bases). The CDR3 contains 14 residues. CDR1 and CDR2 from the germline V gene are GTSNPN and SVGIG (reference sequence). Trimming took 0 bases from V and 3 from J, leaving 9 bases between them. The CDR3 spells CAWSVGQSNQPQHF. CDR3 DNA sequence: TGTGCCTGGAGTGTCGGACAGTCCAATCAGCCCCAGCATTTT.

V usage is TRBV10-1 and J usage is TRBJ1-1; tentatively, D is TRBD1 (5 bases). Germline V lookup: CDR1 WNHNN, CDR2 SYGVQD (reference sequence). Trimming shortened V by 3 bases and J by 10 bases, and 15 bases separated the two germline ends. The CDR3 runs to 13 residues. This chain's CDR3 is CASSEPRGTGAFF. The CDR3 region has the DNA TGCGCCAGCAGTGAACCGAGGGGAACCGGAGCTTTCTTT.

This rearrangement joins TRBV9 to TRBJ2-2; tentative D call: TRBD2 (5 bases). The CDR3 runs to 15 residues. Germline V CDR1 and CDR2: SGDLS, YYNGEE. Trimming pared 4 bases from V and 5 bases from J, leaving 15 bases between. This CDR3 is CASSPNGGGTGELFF. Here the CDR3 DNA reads TGTGCCAGCAGCCCCAACGGAGGAGGAACCGGGGAGCTGTTTTTT.

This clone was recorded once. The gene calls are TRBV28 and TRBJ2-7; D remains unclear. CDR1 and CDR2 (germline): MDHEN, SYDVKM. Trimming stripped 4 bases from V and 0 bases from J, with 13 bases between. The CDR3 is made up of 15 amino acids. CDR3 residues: CASSSPGRSSYEQYF. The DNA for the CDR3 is TGTGCCAGCAGTTCGCCCGGACGGAGCTCCTACGAGCAGTACTTC.

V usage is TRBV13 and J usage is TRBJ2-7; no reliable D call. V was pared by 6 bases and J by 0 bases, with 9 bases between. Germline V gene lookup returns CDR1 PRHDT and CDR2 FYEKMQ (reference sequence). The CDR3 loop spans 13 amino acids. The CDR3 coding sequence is TGTGCCAGCAGGGGCCGGAACTCCTACGAGCAGTACTTC. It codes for CASRGRNSYEQYF.

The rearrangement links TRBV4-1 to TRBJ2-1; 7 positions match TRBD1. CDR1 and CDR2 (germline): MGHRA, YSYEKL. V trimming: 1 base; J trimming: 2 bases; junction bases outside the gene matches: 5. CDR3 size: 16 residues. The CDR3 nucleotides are TGCGCCAGCAGCCAAGCTCAGGGGGATCCCTACAATGAGCAGTTCTTC. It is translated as CASSQAQGDPYNEQFF.

CDR3 loop: CASSSWTGDPGELFF. The CDR3 nucleotides are TGTGCCAGCAGTTCGTGGACAGGGGATCCCGGGGAGCTGTTTTTT. The V call is TRBV6-5, the J call TRBJ2-2; 9 nucleotides align to TRBD1. V gave up 4 bases and J gave up 6 bases; unmatched junction bases: 6. The CDR3 is 15 residues long. Germline CDR1 MNHEY, CDR2 SVGAGI.

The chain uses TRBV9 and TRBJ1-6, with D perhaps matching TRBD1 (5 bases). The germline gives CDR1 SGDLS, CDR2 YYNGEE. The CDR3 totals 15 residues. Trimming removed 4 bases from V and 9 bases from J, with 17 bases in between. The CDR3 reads CASSSAGALGSPLHF. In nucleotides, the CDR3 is TGTGCCAGCAGCTCCGCCGGGGCCCTGGGTTCACCCCTCCACTTT.

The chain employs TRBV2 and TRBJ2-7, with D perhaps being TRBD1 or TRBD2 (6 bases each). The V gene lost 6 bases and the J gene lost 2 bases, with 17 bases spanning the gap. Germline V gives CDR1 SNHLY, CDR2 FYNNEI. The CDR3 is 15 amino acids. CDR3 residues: CASRAMGGLTYEQYF. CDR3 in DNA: TGTGCCAGCAGAGCCATGGGGGGCCTAACCTACGAGCAGTACTTC.

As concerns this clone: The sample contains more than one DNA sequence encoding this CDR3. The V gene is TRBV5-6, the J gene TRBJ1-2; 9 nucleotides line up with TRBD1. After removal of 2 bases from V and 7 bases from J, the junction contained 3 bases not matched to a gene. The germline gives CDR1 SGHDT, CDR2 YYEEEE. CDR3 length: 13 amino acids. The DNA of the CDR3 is TGTGCCAGCAGCTTAGGACAGGGGCTTGGCTACACCTTC. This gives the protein CASSLGQGLGYTF. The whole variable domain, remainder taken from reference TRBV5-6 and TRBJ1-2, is DAGVTQSPTHLIKTRGQQVTLRCSPKSGHDTVSWYQQALGQGPQFIFQYYEEEERQRGNFPDRFSGHQFPNYSSELNVNALLLGDSALYLCASSLGQGLGYTFGSGTRLTVV.

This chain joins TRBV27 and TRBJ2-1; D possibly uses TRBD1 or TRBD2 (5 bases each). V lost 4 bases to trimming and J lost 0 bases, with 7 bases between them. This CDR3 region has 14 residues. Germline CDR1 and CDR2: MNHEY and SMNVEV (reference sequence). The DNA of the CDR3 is TGTGCCAGCAGTTGGGACGGCTCCTACAATGAGCAGTTCTTC. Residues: CASSWDGSYNEQFF.

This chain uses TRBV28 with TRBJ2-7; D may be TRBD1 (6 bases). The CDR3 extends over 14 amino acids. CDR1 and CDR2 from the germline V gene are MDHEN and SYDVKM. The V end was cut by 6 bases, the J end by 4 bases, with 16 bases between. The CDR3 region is CASSPKWGLYEQYF. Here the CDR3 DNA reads TGTGCCAGCAGCCCGAAATGGGGGCTGTACGAGCAGTACTTC.

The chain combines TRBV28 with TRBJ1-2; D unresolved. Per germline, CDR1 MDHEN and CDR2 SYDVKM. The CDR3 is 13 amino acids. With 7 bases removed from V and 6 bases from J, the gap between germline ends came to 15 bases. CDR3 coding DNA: TGTGCCAGCACCCCTTTTGAGACAAATGGCTACACCTTC. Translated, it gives CASTPFETNGYTF.

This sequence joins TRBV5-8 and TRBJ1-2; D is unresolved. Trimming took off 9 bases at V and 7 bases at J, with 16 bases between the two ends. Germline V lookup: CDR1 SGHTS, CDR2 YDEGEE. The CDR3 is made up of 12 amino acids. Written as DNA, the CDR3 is TGTGCCATCGGACCCAAAGGGCCTGGCTACACCTTC. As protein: CAIGPKGPGYTF.

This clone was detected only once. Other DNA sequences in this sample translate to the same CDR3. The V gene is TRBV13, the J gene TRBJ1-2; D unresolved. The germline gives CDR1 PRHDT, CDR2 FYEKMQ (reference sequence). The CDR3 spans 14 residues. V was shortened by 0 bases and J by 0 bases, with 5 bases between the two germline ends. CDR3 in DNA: TGTGCCAGCAGCTTAGGGCGGGCTAACTATGGCTACACCTTC. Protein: CASSLGRANYGYTF.

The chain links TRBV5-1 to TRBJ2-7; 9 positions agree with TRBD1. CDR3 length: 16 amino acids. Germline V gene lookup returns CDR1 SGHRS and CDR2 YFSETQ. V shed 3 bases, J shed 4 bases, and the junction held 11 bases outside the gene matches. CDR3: CASSWTRGQGGYEQYF. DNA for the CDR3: TGCGCCAGCAGCTGGACCAGGGGACAGGGAGGTTACGAGCAGTACTTC.

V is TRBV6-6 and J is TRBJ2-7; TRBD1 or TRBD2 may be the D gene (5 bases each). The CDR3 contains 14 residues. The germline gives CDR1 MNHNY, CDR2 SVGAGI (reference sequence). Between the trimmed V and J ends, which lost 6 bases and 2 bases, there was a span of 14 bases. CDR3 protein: CASSPRDVPYEQYF. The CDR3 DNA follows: TGTGCCAGCAGCCCCCGGGACGTACCCTACGAGCAGTACTTC.

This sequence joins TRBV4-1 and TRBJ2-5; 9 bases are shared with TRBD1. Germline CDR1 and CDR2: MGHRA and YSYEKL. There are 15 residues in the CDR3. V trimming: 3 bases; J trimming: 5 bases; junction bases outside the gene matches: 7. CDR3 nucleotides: TGCGCCAGCAGCCACCCACAGGGGGCGGGGGAGACCCAGTACTTC. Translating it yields CASSHPQGAGETQYF.